These 25 T cell receptor beta chains were sequenced from one sample in a study of blood T cell repertoires in COVID-19 (dated by TCRdb to the early 2020s). Libraries were constructed by the immunoSEQ multiplex PCR assay. TCRdb holds this immuneACCESS table with in-frame rearrangements only. Some clones are missing; in checked studies, unresolved V genes explain under half, and the rest has no known cause. The sample includes tens of thousands of clones, with around 89% observed a single time. About 14% of the sample goes to the ten largest clones. Input material: peripheral blood. These receptors came from a man between 65 and 80 years old with active or convalescent COVID-19.

The V call is TRBV18, the J call TRBJ2-5; 7 nucleotides match TRBD1. Germline lookup yields CDR1 KGHSH and CDR2 LQKENI. The CDR3 extends over 13 amino acids. The ends lost 6 bases at V and 5 bases at J; junction bases unmatched: 6. CDR3 DNA sequence: TGTGCCAGCTCTGACAGGGTCCGGGAGACCCAGTACTTC. Its translation: CASSDRVRETQYF.

The chain recombines TRBV3-1 (or the pseudogene TRBV3-2) with TRBJ1-5; D unresolved. Germline V gives CDR1 LGHDT, CDR2 YNNKEL (reference sequence). Trimming removed 6 bases from V and 0 bases from J, with 9 bases in between. The CDR3 loop spans 14 amino acids. CDR3 sequence: CASSPTVSNQPQHF. CDR3 nucleotide sequence: TGTGCCAGCAGTCCAACAGTTAGCAATCAGCCCCAGCATTTT.

The DNA for the CDR3 is TGTGCCAAACGGGACTTGAACACTGAAGCTTTCTTT. Translation gives CAKRDLNTEAFF. This chain links TRBV2 with TRBJ1-1; maybe TRBD1 (5 bases). V was shortened by 10 bases and J by 0 bases, with 9 bases between the two germline ends. There are 12 residues in the CDR3. Per germline, CDR1 SNHLY and CDR2 FYNNEI.

The chain recombines TRBV19 with TRBJ1-6, with a tentative D call TRBD1 (6 bases). CDR3 length: 14 residues. V was cut by 10 bases and J by 6 bases, with 16 bases left in between. CDR1 and CDR2 (germline): LNHDA, SQIVND (reference sequence). The CDR3 nucleotides are TGTGCCACCTCCGGGGGGCAGGGTAATTCACCCCTCCACTTT. Its translation is CATSGGQGNSPLHF.

This chain links TRBV30 with TRBJ2-7; the match to TRBD1 covers 11 bases. Germline values: CDR1 GTSNPN, CDR2 SVGIG (reference sequence). The CDR3 consists of 14 residues. Germline trimming cut 0 bases from V and 10 bases from J; bases unmatched to any gene: 8. The CDR3 reads CAWSVVGTGGNQYF. The DNA of the CDR3 is TGTGCCTGGAGTGTAGTCGGGACAGGGGGTAATCAGTACTTC.

The gene calls are TRBV2 and TRBJ2-1, with D perhaps TRBD1 (5 bases). The CDR3 covers 12 residues. CDR1 is SNHLY and CDR2 is FYNNEI in the germline V gene. Trimming removed 3 bases at V and 8 bases at J, with 8 bases between. CDR3 nucleotides: TGTGCCAGCAGTGAGGCAGGGTATGAGCAGTTCTTC. This translates into CASSEAGYEQFF.

This clone was seen just once. V gene TRBV28 combines with J gene TRBJ2-3; 7 positions match TRBD2. This CDR3 has 14 residues. Losses at the gene ends were 7 bases for V and 6 bases for J; bases not matched to a gene: 10. Germline CDR1 and CDR2: MDHEN and SYDVKM. CDR3 protein: CASTQGTIHDTQYF. For the CDR3, the DNA is TGTGCCAGCACCCAAGGGACTATACATGATACGCAGTATTTT.

The genes are TRBV3-1 (or the pseudogene TRBV3-2) and TRBJ1-3; 7 bases match TRBD1. The CDR3 is 14 residues long. Germline loops: CDR1 LGHDT, CDR2 YNNKEL (reference sequence). After removal of 2 bases from V and 2 bases from J, the junction contained 0 bases not matched to a gene. In DNA, the CDR3 is TGTGCCAGCAGCCAACAGGGGGCTGGAAACACCATATATTTT. It yields the protein CASSQQGAGNTIYF.

The chain is built from TRBV9 and TRBJ2-1; TRBD2 aligns across 10 bases. With 2 bases clipped from V and 9 bases from J, the junction kept 5 bases outside the gene matches. The CDR3 is 14 residues long. Germline lookup yields CDR1 SGDLS and CDR2 YYNGEE. CDR3 sequence reads: CASSVEREGVEQFF. The DNA for the CDR3 is TGTGCCAGCAGCGTCGAGCGGGAGGGCGTTGAGCAGTTCTTC. Together with reference TRBV9 and TRBJ2-1, the CDR3 gives the full variable domain: DSGVTQTPKHLITATGQRVTLRCSPRSGDLSVYWYQQSLDQGLQFLIQYYNGEERAKGNILERFSAQQFPDLHSELNLSSLELGDSALYFCASSVEREGVEQFFGPGTRLTVL.

The chain carries TRBV6-2 or TRBV6-3 and TRBJ2-1, with 7 positions matching TRBD2. CDR1 MNHEY and CDR2 SVGEGT come from the germline V gene. V trimming: 2 bases; J trimming: 5 bases; junction bases outside the gene matches: 9. The CDR3 consists of 16 residues. The CDR3 reads CASSYPEAGLDNEQFF. The CDR3 region has the DNA TGTGCCAGCAGTTACCCGGAAGCGGGGCTAGACAATGAGCAGTTCTTC.

The V call is TRBV7-3, the J call TRBJ1-1; D is uncertain. Germline CDR1 is SGHTA and CDR2 is FQGTGA. The CDR3 contains 13 residues. Trimming removed 2 bases at V and 6 bases at J, with 10 bases between. CDR3 region: CASSLVGPAEAFF. The CDR3 DNA follows: TGTGCCAGCAGCTTAGTGGGCCCCGCTGAAGCTTTCTTT. Full variable domain (rest looked up from reference TRBV7-3 and TRBJ1-1): GAGVSQTPSNKVTEKGKYVELRCDPISGHTALYWYRQSLGQGPEFLIYFQGTGAADDSGLPNDRFFAVRPEGSVSTLKIQRTERGDSAVYLCASSLVGPAEAFFGQGTRLTVV.

The V call is TRBV28, the J call TRBJ1-1, with D possibly TRBD1 on 6 matching bases. V dropped 4 bases and J dropped 8 bases, with 11 bases sitting between them. CDR1 and CDR2 from the germline V gene are MDHEN and SYDVKM. The CDR3 runs 12 residues. CDR3 bases: TGTGCCAGCAGTTATTTGACAGGAGAAGCTTTCTTT. It yields the protein CASSYLTGEAFF.

Only one count was recorded for this clone. The chain couples TRBV7-3 to TRBJ2-2; 7 bases are a match to TRBD2. The germline gives CDR1 SGHTA, CDR2 FQGTGA. The CDR3 sequence is 16 residues long. V was clipped by 4 bases and J by 6 bases; unmatched bases: 11. CDR3 in DNA: TGTGCCAGCAGCTCGGGACCGTCCGGGGGGTCCGGGGAGCTGTTTTTT. Its protein product is CASSSGPSGGSGELFF.

The rearrangement links TRBV7-3 to TRBJ1-5, with D possibly matching TRBD1 (6 bases). The CDR3 consists of 15 residues. V lost 3 bases and J 3 bases, leaving 12 bases between the germline ends. Germline lookup yields CDR1 SGHTA and CDR2 FQGTGA. CDR3 DNA sequence: TGTGCCAGCAGCTTGGACAGCGTACCCAATCAGCCCCAGCATTTT. It is translated as CASSLDSVPNQPQHF.

The V gene is TRBV28, the J gene TRBJ1-4; maybe TRBD1 (6 bases). The CDR3 spans 14 residues. V was pared by 2 bases and J by 5 bases, with 9 bases between. The germline gives CDR1 MDHEN, CDR2 SYDVKM. CDR3 protein: CASSLGGQNEKLFF. DNA for the CDR3: TGTGCCAGCAGTTTAGGGGGCCAGAATGAAAAACTGTTTTTT. Full variable domain (remainder filled in from reference TRBV28 and TRBJ1-4): DVKVTQSSRYLVKRTGEKVFLECVQDMDHENMFWYRQDPGLGLRLIYFSYDVKMKEKGDIPEGYSVSREKKERFSLILESASTNQTSMYLCASSLGGQNEKLFFGSGTQLSVL.

The chain has TRBV7-3 and TRBJ2-1; D not resolved. The germline CDR1 and CDR2 sequences are SGHTA and FQGTGA. CDR3 length equals 14 residues. V lost 1 base, J lost 2 bases, and 6 bases lay in between. The DNA of the CDR3 is TGTGCCAGCAGCTTAAATCCAGCCTACAATGAGCAGTTCTTC. Its protein product is CASSLNPAYNEQFF.

The gene calls are TRBV5-6 and TRBJ1-4, with TRBD1 matching 8 bases. CDR3 size: 15 residues. Unmatched junction bases numbered 7, after V lost 5 bases and J lost 4 bases. Germline CDR1 reads SGHDT; CDR2 reads YYEEEE. The CDR3 loop is CASSPSGGDNEKLFF. As DNA, the CDR3 is TGTGCCAGCAGTCCGTCAGGGGGCGATAATGAAAAACTGTTTTTT.

The chain has TRBV5-8 and TRBJ2-5; D is unresolved. Per the germline V gene, CDR1 is SGHTS and CDR2 is YDEGEE. The CDR3 extends over 16 amino acids. Between the trimmed V and J ends, which lost 1 base and 2 bases, there was a span of 15 bases. The CDR3 bases are TGTGCCAGCAGCTTGCATGTCACTACTGGGCAAGAGACCCAGTACTTC. Protein sequence: CASSLHVTTGQETQYF.

The chain recombines TRBV6-1 with TRBJ1-6; 8 bases agree with TRBD1. There are 15 residues in the CDR3. Germline V lookup: CDR1 MNHNS, CDR2 SASEGT. The ends lost 5 bases at V and 7 bases at J; junction bases unmatched: 7. The CDR3 loop reads CASSWGTGRNSPLHF. As DNA, the CDR3 is TGTGCCAGCAGTTGGGGGACAGGAAGGAATTCACCCCTCCACTTT.

This clone appeared once. The J gene is TRBJ1-2, the V gene TRBV28; D remains ambiguous. Germline CDR1 MDHEN, CDR2 SYDVKM. The ends were cut back, 6 bases at V and 5 bases at J, with 16 bases in the middle. The CDR3 is made up of 14 amino acids. CDR3 DNA sequence: TGTGCCAGCAGGTCAGATCCCCTGGTTTATGGCTACACCTTC. Residues: CASRSDPLVYGYTF.

This clone has only one observation. In DNA form, the CDR3 reads TGCGCCACAGGGCGGGGCACTGAAGCTTTCTTT. Its translation is CATGRGTEAFF. The chain employs TRBV5-1 and TRBJ1-1; tentatively, D is TRBD1 (5 bases). The V gene's germline CDR1 is SGHRS and CDR2 YFSETQ. V lost 9 bases and J 4 bases, leaving 10 bases between the germline ends. The CDR3 contains 11 residues.

The chain carries TRBV9 and TRBJ2-1, with 8 bases fitting TRBD2. V lost 2 bases and J lost 2; bases outside the gene matches: 3. The CDR3 runs 15 residues. Germline CDR1 and CDR2: SGDLS and YYNGEE. CDR3 DNA sequence: TGTGCCAGCAGCGTCACTAGCGGAGCCTACAATGAGCAGTTCTTC. The encoded protein is CASSVTSGAYNEQFF. Complete variable domain (other parts from reference TRBV9 and TRBJ2-1): DSGVTQTPKHLITATGQRVTLRCSPRSGDLSVYWYQQSLDQGLQFLIQYYNGEERAKGNILERFSAQQFPDLHSELNLSSLELGDSALYFCASSVTSGAYNEQFFGPGTRLTVL.

Worth noting for this clone: The sample carries other DNA sequences with the same CDR3. The chain recombines TRBV2 with TRBJ2-3; 10 bases line up with TRBD1. The CDR3 loop spans 13 amino acids. V trimming: 8 bases; J trimming: 5 bases; junction bases outside the gene matches: 4. CDR1 and CDR2 from the germline V gene are SNHLY and FYNNEI. CDR3 nucleotide sequence: TGTGCCAGCGGTCGGGACAGGGGAGATACGCAGTATTTT. It is translated as CASGRDRGDTQYF.

A few counts support this clone. This chain joins TRBV24-1 and TRBJ2-3; D might be TRBD2 (6 bases). Trimming pared 3 bases from V and 0 bases from J, leaving 18 bases between. Germline assignment: CDR1 KGHDR and CDR2 SFDVKD. The CDR3 totals 18 residues. Written as DNA, the CDR3 is TGTGCCACCAGTGATCCTGGTTGGCGGGAAGGGAGCACAGATACGCAGTATTTT. It translates to CATSDPGWREGSTDTQYF.

V usage is TRBV30 and J usage is TRBJ1-1; tentative D call: TRBD1 (5 bases). This CDR3 region has 12 residues. Trimming stripped 0 bases from V and 10 bases from J, with 12 bases between. Germline V gene lookup returns CDR1 GTSNPN and CDR2 SVGIG (reference sequence). CDR3 coding DNA: TGTGCCTGGAGTGTATCCAGGGTGGGAGCTTTCTTT. Translating it yields CAWSVSRVGAFF.